This entry describes one T cell receptor beta chain. What it binds is unknown. TCRdb keeps only in-frame clones here, not all; method: immunoSEQ multiplex PCR. The sample holds 85,000 to 100,000 clones, approximately 85% seen once. The source of the sample is a study of OX40 agonist ivuxolimab in advanced cancers. The study, taken as a whole, reports: With doses of 0.1 to 3.0 mg/kg, CD4+ and CD8+ blood T cells had undergone clonal expansion by week 6. Several nonresponders also turned out to have low normalized T-cell clonal expansion.

Germline CDR1 reads SEHNR; CDR2 reads FQNEAQ (reference sequence). This CDR3 region has 18 residues. V shed 5 bases and J 0 bases; nucleotides not matched to a gene: 12. Peripheral blood came from all dose cohorts at three timepoints. This sequence originates from an adult with an advanced solid tumor such as melanoma, head and neck, liver or kidney cancer. The chain joins TRBV7-9 to TRBJ2-3; 9 bases match TRBD2. The source was CD4+ or CD8+ T cells sorted from blood, collected in a trial of the OX40 agonist ivuxolimab. The CDR3 is CASSRLLSGRSSTDTQYF. CDR3 DNA: TGTGCCAGCAGCCGGTTACTTAGCGGGAGATCTAGCACAGATACGCAGTATTTT.